In this sample, the clone carrying this T cell receptor (beta chain) turned up a few times. The assay was immunoSEQ multiplex PCR, and TCRdb's table has in-frame clones only and misses some. Altogether about 2,100 clones are present, under 85% being singletons, with the ten largest covering around half. Cyclophosphamide on days +3 and +4 followed busulfan-fludarabine conditioning and a marrow graft. The data derive from a study of T cells after posttransplantation cyclophosphamide. The CDR3 has 15 amino acids. Between the trimmed V and J ends, which lost 6 bases and 0 bases, there was a span of 12 bases. From germline, CDR1 is KGHSH and CDR2 LQKENI.

The chain is built from TRBV18 and TRBJ1-5; D is uncertain. This sequence originates from a male patient aged 30 to 39 who received an allogeneic stem cell transplant from a related donor, was CMV-positive, and had no GVHD. A share of the T cells may be of graft donor origin. The sequenced sample was CD8+ T cells sorted from PBMCs, obtained almost 250 days after a stem cell transplant with posttransplant cyclophosphamide. As DNA, the CDR3 is TGTGCCAGCTCCGTTTATGGCAGTAGCAATCAGCCCCAGCATTTT. Protein sequence: CASSVYGSSNQPQHF.